The next 13 T cell receptor beta chains were all read from a single sample in a study of CD8 T cells in Susac syndrome. RNA, at about 0.45 to 1 ug, was reverse transcribed with random hexamers. TCRdb recomputed calls from the immunoSEQ multiplex PCR reads with MiXCR, one row per CDR3 protein. The table lists about 430,000 distinct CDR3 sequences, 85% to 90% of them singletons. The sample comprised CD8+ T cells from PBMCs. These receptors came from a human donor with multiple sclerosis.

This clonotype has only a few counts. The chain has TRBV6-1 and TRBJ1-1; possibly TRBD1 for D (5 bases). Germline CDR1 is MNHNS and CDR2 is SASEGT. The CDR3 is made up of 15 amino acids. V was clipped by 4 bases and J by 0 bases, with 12 bases between them. CDR3 amino acids: CASSGQQDVNTEAFF. In nucleotides, the CDR3 is TGTGCCAGCAGTGGCCAACAGGACGTGAACACTGAAGCTTTCTTT.

V gene TRBV7-9 combines with J gene TRBJ2-6; 8 bases are a match to TRBD1. CDR3 length: 18 amino acids. Germline CDR1 is SEHNR and CDR2 is FQNEAQ (reference sequence). V trimming: 4 bases; J trimming: 0 bases; junction bases outside the gene matches: 8. The CDR3 sequence: CASSSSGTGASGANVLTF. In nucleotides, the CDR3 is TGTGCCAGCAGCTCATCCGGGACAGGCGCCTCTGGGGCCAACGTCCTGACTTTC. The full variable domain, rest sourced from reference TRBV7-9 and TRBJ2-6, is DTGVSQNPRHKITKRGQNVTFRCDPISEHNRLYWYRQTLGQGPEFLTYFQNEAQLEKSRLLSDRFSAERPKGSFSTLEIQRTEQGDSAMYLCASSSSGTGASGANVLTFGAGSRLTVL.

The V and J genes are TRBV28 and TRBJ1-1; D call uncertain. The germline V gene encodes CDR1 MDHEN and CDR2 SYDVKM. This CDR3 is 12 amino acids long. V was clipped by 1 base and J by 7 bases, with 7 bases between them. The chain's CDR3 is CASSLSPVEAFF. In DNA form, the CDR3 reads TGTGCCAGCAGTTTATCCCCAGTTGAAGCTTTCTTT.

The rearrangement joins TRBV6-1 to TRBJ1-2; TRBD1 might be the D (6 bases). Germline lookup yields CDR1 MNHNS and CDR2 SASEGT. The CDR3 is 13 residues long. V lost 11 bases and J 3 bases, leaving 16 bases between the germline ends. For the CDR3, the DNA is TGTGCCTCGTGTGGACAGATAGACTATGGCTACACCTTC. It yields the protein CASCGQIDYGYTF.

The CDR3 region has the DNA TGTGCCAGCAGTTTTGGAGCGGGAGTCCATGAGCAGTTCTTC. Protein: CASSFGAGVHEQFF. The V and J genes are TRBV27 and TRBJ2-1, with TRBD2 matching over 8 bases. Germline trimming cut 3 bases from V and 8 bases from J; bases unmatched to any gene: 6. The CDR3 contains 14 residues. Germline V gene lookup returns CDR1 MNHEY and CDR2 SMNVEV (reference sequence).

The rearrangement joins TRBV20-1 to TRBJ1-2; D is uncertain. Germline CDR1 reads DFQATT; CDR2 reads SNEGSKA (reference sequence). The CDR3 extends over 10 amino acids. The CDR3 protein is CSLNHYGYTF. DNA of the CDR3: TGCAGCCTCAATCACTATGGCTACACCTTC.

V and J are TRBV2 and TRBJ2-5; 8 nucleotides match TRBD2. This CDR3 comprises 13 residues. The V gene's germline CDR1 is SNHLY and CDR2 FYNNEI. V was pared by 6 bases and J by 4 bases, with 4 bases of the junction left unmatched. The CDR3 DNA is TGTGCCAGCAGGGGACTAGATCGAGAGACCCAGTACTTC. The encoded protein is CASRGLDRETQYF.

This sequence joins TRBV6-1 and TRBJ2-7; D tentatively fits TRBD1 or TRBD2 (5 bases each). From germline, CDR1 is MNHNS and CDR2 SASEGT. With 2 bases removed from V and 5 bases from J, the gap between germline ends came to 7 bases. The CDR3 totals 12 residues. This CDR3 reads CASSELGDEQYF. The DNA of the CDR3 is TGTGCCAGCAGTGAACTGGGGGACGAGCAGTACTTC.

J is TRBJ1-2 and V is TRBV19; no reliable D call. Germline CDR1 and CDR2: LNHDA and SQIVND (reference sequence). V lost 6 bases to trimming and J lost 4 bases, with 30 bases between them. The CDR3 is made up of 19 amino acids. The CDR3 DNA follows: TGTGCCAGTAGAGAAACGCTGGCGCGGGATGCCCGAATGGGCTATGGCTACACCTTC. Translated, it gives CASRETLARDARMGYGYTF.

The chain links TRBV6-5 to TRBJ2-7; D gene ambiguous. The CDR3 is made up of 14 amino acids. The V gene lost 0 bases and the J gene lost 2 bases, with 8 bases spanning the gap. Germline V gene data show CDR1 as MNHEY and CDR2 as SVGAGI. The CDR3 DNA follows: TGTGCCAGCAGTTACTCGGACGGTCCCTACGAGCAGTACTTC. This encodes CASSYSDGPYEQYF.

The J gene is TRBJ2-1, the V gene TRBV27, with unresolved D. This CDR3 comprises 13 residues. The V end lost 4 bases, the J end lost 9 bases, and 13 bases lay between the germline ends. Germline values: CDR1 MNHEY, CDR2 SMNVEV (reference sequence). In DNA form, the CDR3 reads TGTGCCAGCAGTTATGGATCGTTTTTTGAGCAGTTCTTC. Its translation is CASSYGSFFEQFF.

The V call is TRBV30, the J call TRBJ1-1; TRBD1 is a possible D gene (6 bases). There are 15 residues in the CDR3. Trimming pared 1 base from V and 3 bases from J, leaving 15 bases between. Germline CDR1 reads GTSNPN; CDR2 reads SVGIG (reference sequence). CDR3 bases: TGTGCCTGGAGTGCCCATAGTTACAGGGACACTGAAGCTTTCTTT. As protein: CAWSAHSYRDTEAFF. Full variable domain (missing parts from reference TRBV30 and TRBJ1-1): SQTIHQWPATLVQPVGSPLSLECTVEGTSNPNLYWYRQAAGRGLQLLFYSVGIGQISSEVPQNLSASRPQDRQFILSSKKLLLSDSGFYLCAWSAHSYRDTEAFFGQGTRLTVV.

CDR3 sequence reads: CAWSVRGGDSPLHF. For the CDR3, the DNA is TGTGCCTGGAGTGTAAGAGGGGGGGATTCACCCCTCCACTTT. The J gene is TRBJ1-6, the V gene TRBV30; perhaps TRBD1 as D (6 bases). The CDR3 runs to 14 residues. The V end lost 0 bases, the J end lost 8 bases, and 11 bases lay between the germline ends. In germline, CDR1 is GTSNPN, CDR2 SVGIG (reference sequence).